The present T cell receptor (beta chain) was sequenced within a study of Graves' ophthalmopathy and Graves' hyperthyroidism (dated by TCRdb to the late 2010s). Turning to the overall study: Hyperthyroidism was considered stable if no progression to ophthalmopathy occurred within 18 months of follow-up. The independent validation cohort included 18 to 20 hyperthyroidism patients plus 17 patients who later progressed from hyperthyroidism to ophthalmopathy. In total, 135 blood samples were TCR-sequenced: roughly 45 ophthalmopathy, some 80 hyperthyroidism and about 17 hyperthyroidism-to-ophthalmopathy patients. The study used TCR beta repertoire signatures to distinguish Graves' ophthalmopathy from Graves' hyperthyroidism and to predict progression to ophthalmopathy. To explore V-J signatures that distinguish ophthalmopathy from hyperthyroidism, a discovery set of under 110 patients was enrolled, made up of 40 to 45 with ophthalmopathy and fewer than 60 with stable hyperthyroidism. Once sampling was done, hyperthyroidism patients were given methimazole at a starting dose of 30 mg daily, while ophthalmopathy patients were given high-dose intravenous methylprednisolone. In roughly 6 hyperthyroidism patients, the T-cell repertoire of thyroid tissue was compared with the T-cell repertoire of blood.

Hyperthyroidism patients were newly diagnosed, with disease duration under 2 months, and aged 18 to 65 years. Patients with other autoimmune diseases, uncontrolled infections, pregnancy or lactation were excluded from the study. Clinical symptoms, serum thyroxine, TRAb, thyroid ultrasound and orbital computed tomography were used for diagnosis. Total RNA was extracted using Trizol reagent, and RNA quality was checked on an Agilent 2100 Bioanalyzer. TCR beta CDR3 regions were amplified from RNA transcripts for repertoire sequencing. A first-round RT-PCR used HTBI primers with the Qiagen OneStep RT-PCR kit, followed by a second-round multiplex PCR, size selection and purification. The libraries underwent paired-end sequencing with 100 bp reads on an Illumina HiSeq2000. From the authors' description of their analysis: SOAPnuke was used for read processing, and reads with adapters, uncalled bases, a mean Phred below 15, or no exact constant-primer or identifier match were discarded. COPE v1.2.5 was used to merge high-quality paired reads. Each unique nucleotide sequence was defined as a clonotype, and clonotypes were aligned to IMGT TRB V, D and J references with MiTCR v1.1. Only V-J combinations with frequency above 0.0001 were analysed, covering 99% to 99.2% of repertoires. For each V-J combination, a TCR clonal expansion and chaos score was defined as the ratio of F50 clonal expansion to chaos observed in the TCRdist matrix. Features were reduced by Welch's t-statistics and random forest to around 14 V-J combinations, which fed a naive Bayes classifier. Thyroid-blood repertoire similarity was quantified with the Morisita-Horn index. TCRdb reanalyzed the raw reads on its own, using fastp at Q25 for trimming and MiXCR for clone calling, and kept in-frame beta chains. For every CDR3 protein sequence, its rows merge into one entry that carries the most common genes and DNA. None of the V and J calls come from the authors' own analysis; TCRdb made them. Within this sample are some 1.1 million distinct CDR3 sequences, with about 36% of them counted one time only. Of the sample, over 8.5% falls within the top ten clones.

Worth noting for this clonotype: The specificity of this receptor is unknown. Base qualities were left out, and no much larger clone turns up one base away.

Looking up the germline V gene yields CDR1 KGHSH and CDR2 LQKENI. The CDR3 runs 16 residues from the cysteine to the phenylalanine. Only the CDR3 region is kept as DNA, spanning 48 bases read in frame from base 1. Cut back by 6 bases and 0 bases, the V and J ends lie 17 bases apart. The paper as a whole reports these results and caveats: Most of the expanded thyroid clonotypes with a frequency above 0.001 were also detected in blood, and it was suggested that the thyroid immune response may be reflected by blood repertoires. In validation, the model predicted ophthalmopathy progression with 70.59% sensitivity and 72.22% specificity; 12 predicted patients were CT-confirmed with GO in a median of approximately six months. Ophthalmopathy was separated from stable hyperthyroidism by the 13-signature model with about 88% sensitivity and about 81% specificity in cross-validation and with 80%/75% in the test set. Sample size was not statistically predetermined, and group allocation was not concealed from the investigators.

Sequenced input: peripheral blood or thyroid tissue (not recorded which). The receptor chain draws on TRBV18 and TRBJ1-1; no D gene can be assigned with confidence. The source of this sequence is an adult man with Graves' hyperthyroidism. In nucleotides, the sequence is TGTGCCAGCTCTCCATCGCACGCGGCACTGAACACTGAAGCTTTCTTT. Translated, it reads CASSPSHAALNTEAFF.